The 26 T cell receptor beta chains below come from one sample, sequenced in a study of T-cell reconstitution after alpha-beta-depleted transplantation in children. It was with unique molecular identifiers that the TCRbeta library was prepared. TCRdb analysed the PCR reads with MiXCR anew, one entry per CDR3 protein. This repertoire shows around 140,000 distinct CDR3 sequences, 7.5% to 9% found once; its top ten account for 15% to 20%. Sequenced here: PBMCs, mostly from graft donor cells, sampled 180 days after TCRalphabeta/CD19-depleted stem cell transplant. The source is a female patient aged 2-10 years who had a stem cell transplant for congenital amegakaryocytic thrombocytopenia, so the T cells may come from the graft donor.

The genes are TRBV3-1 and TRBJ2-1; D call uncertain. The germline V gene has CDR1 LGHDT and CDR2 YNNKEL (reference sequence). Trimming removed 2 bases at V and 10 bases at J, with 18 bases between. The CDR3 extends over 15 amino acids. CDR3 DNA sequence: TGTGCCAGCAGCCAAACTCCCGGAACCGGACCGGAGCAGTTCTTC. Amino acid sequence: CASSQTPGTGPEQFF.

This clonotype has at least ten counts. This sequence joins TRBV20-1 and TRBJ1-6, with 7 positions matching TRBD1. Looked up from germline, CDR1 is DFQATT and CDR2 is SNEGSKA (reference sequence). V was pared by 0 bases and J by 7 bases, with 9 bases of the junction left unmatched. The CDR3 runs 16 residues. The CDR3, as DNA: TGCAGTGCTAGAGAGCCCCACGGGACAGACAATTCACCCCTCCACTTT. Translated: CSAREPHGTDNSPLHF.

This clonotype has just a few counts. The J gene is TRBJ2-3, the V gene TRBV5-1, with a weak D call TRBD2 (6 bases). Per germline, CDR1 SGHRS and CDR2 YFSETQ. V dropped 6 bases and J dropped 1 base, with 18 bases sitting between them. The CDR3 totals 16 residues. The CDR3: CASKRGLAARTDTQYF. The CDR3 bases are TGCGCCAGCAAACGGGGGTTAGCGGCCCGCACAGATACGCAGTATTTT.

This clonotype came up many times. V usage is TRBV4-2 and J usage is TRBJ1-6; a possible D gene is TRBD1 (6 bases). Germline V gene data show CDR1 as LGHNA and CDR2 as YNFKEQ. The V and J ends lost 0 bases and 7 bases respectively, with 13 bases between them. The CDR3 is 16 amino acids. DNA for the CDR3: TGTGCCAGCAGCCAAGATATCGGGGGCTGGAATTCACCCCTCCACTTT. Amino acid sequence: CASSQDIGGWNSPLHF.

At least ten counts were recorded for this clonotype. The chain uses TRBV5-4 and TRBJ2-3, with 7 bases matching TRBD1. Trimming took 4 bases from V and 11 from J; bases not matched to a gene: 7. The CDR3 runs to 12 residues. The germline V gene has CDR1 SGHNT and CDR2 YYREEE (reference sequence). The CDR3 bases are TGTGCCAGCAGCCCGCAGGGGGAATGGCAGTATTTT. Amino acids: CASSPQGEWQYF.

This clonotype turned up a few times. The V and J genes are TRBV7-9 and TRBJ2-2; the match to TRBD2 covers 10 bases. The germline gives CDR1 SEHNR, CDR2 FQNEAQ (reference sequence). V shed 4 bases and J 4 bases; nucleotides not matched to a gene: 6. This CDR3 region has 16 residues. CDR3 loop: CASSWSGRVGTGELFF. CDR3 nucleotides: TGTGCCAGCAGCTGGAGCGGGAGGGTCGGCACCGGGGAGCTGTTTTTT.

This clonotype was counted many times. The chain is built from TRBV27 and TRBJ2-7; the match to TRBD2 covers 10 bases. Germline CDR1 and CDR2: MNHEY and SMNVEV (reference sequence). The junction had 12 bases not matched to a gene; V was cut back by 7 bases and J by 3 bases. The CDR3 totals 16 residues. CDR3 in DNA: TGTGCCAGCAACAACGGAGCGACTAGCGGGTACTACGAGCAGTACTTC. Translating gives CASNNGATSGYYEQYF.

This chain joins TRBV28 and TRBJ2-7; D ambiguous. Germline V gives CDR1 MDHEN, CDR2 SYDVKM. The CDR3 consists of 13 residues. V was shortened by 7 bases and J by 2 bases, with 12 bases between the two germline ends. The CDR3 reads CASTRGSPYEQYF. CDR3 sequence (DNA): TGTGCCAGCACCAGAGGCAGTCCCTACGAGCAGTACTTC. Drawing the rest from reference TRBV28 and TRBJ2-7, the complete variable domain is DVKVTQSSRYLVKRTGEKVFLECVQDMDHENMFWYRQDPGLGLRLIYFSYDVKMKEKGDIPEGYSVSREKKERFSLILESASTNQTSMYLCASTRGSPYEQYFGPGTRLTVT.

In its sample, this clonotype was seen many times. V gene TRBV2 combines with J gene TRBJ2-3, with 7 bases that match TRBD2. The CDR3 sequence is 14 residues long. CDR1 is SNHLY, CDR2 FYNNEI, per germline. V dropped 7 bases and J dropped 4; count of bases not matched to a gene: 8. Here the CDR3 reads CASKASLAADTQYF. CDR3 in DNA: TGTGCCAGCAAGGCTTCTCTAGCGGCAGATACGCAGTATTTT.

By share of the sample, this clonotype is medium-sized. The chain links TRBV12-3 or TRBV12-4 to TRBJ2-7; D may be TRBD1 or TRBD2 (6 bases each). The length of the CDR3 is 13 residues. Trimming pared 4 bases from V and 2 bases from J, leaving 9 bases between. In DNA form, the CDR3 reads TGTGCCAGCAGTTCTGGGGGGCCCTACGAGCAGTACTTC. Its translation is CASSSGGPYEQYF.

The chain combines TRBV7-2 with TRBJ2-5; 10 bases match TRBD2. Losses at the gene ends were 5 bases for V and 2 bases for J; bases not matched to a gene: 5. The germline CDR1 and CDR2 sequences are SGHTA and FQGNSA. The CDR3 consists of 15 residues. The CDR3, as DNA: TGTGCCAGCAGCCCAGGACTAGCGGCACAAGAGACCCAGTACTTC. Its translation is CASSPGLAAQETQYF.

At least ten counts were recorded for this clonotype. The chain is built from TRBV28 and TRBJ2-3, with a possible D match to TRBD2 (5 bases). There are 17 residues in the CDR3. Germline CDR1 and CDR2: MDHEN and SYDVKM. With 1 base removed from V and 1 base from J, the gap between germline ends came to 15 bases. The CDR3 DNA sequence: TGTGCCAGCAGTTTATCAGTCGGGAAGCGCGGCACAGATACGCAGTATTTT. Amino acids: CASSLSVGKRGTDTQYF.

This clonotype was detected ten times or more. The chain has TRBV12-3 or TRBV12-4 and TRBJ1-5; 8 nucleotides align to TRBD1. Unmatched junction bases numbered 6, after V lost 5 bases and J lost 3 bases. The CDR3 sequence is 15 residues long. The CDR3 nucleotides are TGTGCCAGCAGTCGACAGGGGATGGTCAATCAGCCCCAGCATTTT. This translates into CASSRQGMVNQPQHF.

In this sample, this clonotype turned up many times. The chain combines TRBV21-1 with TRBJ1-2; no DNA check was done on the table's D call, TRBD1. TRBV21-1 is noted as a pseudogene. The CDR3 spans 11 residues. CDR3 residues: CASTDRVGYTF. The CDR3, as DNA: TGTGCCAGCACCGACAGGGTCGGCTACACCTTC.

The J gene is TRBJ1-2, the V gene TRBV10-3, with D possibly TRBD1 on 5 matching bases. Germline V gene sequence: CDR1 ENHRY, CDR2 SYGVKD. CDR3 length: 13 residues. The V end lost 8 bases, the J end lost 7 bases, and 17 bases lay between the germline ends. The CDR3 DNA reads as TGTGCCATCCGTCCCGCGCGGGGGTCTGGCTACACCTTC. Its translation is CAIRPARGSGYTF.

This clonotype was detected many times. The CDR3 here is CSARDPGHEQYF. As DNA, the CDR3 is TGCAGTGCTAGAGATCCGGGACACGAGCAGTACTTC. The chain carries TRBV20-1 and TRBJ2-7; D may correspond to TRBD1 or TRBD2 (5 bases each). Germline CDR1 and CDR2: DFQATT and SNEGSKA (reference sequence). This CDR3 has 12 amino acids. V was clipped by 0 bases and J by 5 bases, with 8 bases between them.

Worth noting for this clonotype: One base away lies a much larger clone, so this may be a sequencing read error. The chain combines TRBV7-2 with TRBJ2-2; D not resolved. CDR3 length equals 15 residues. V was shortened by 5 bases and J by 7 bases, with 17 bases between the two germline ends. Germline V gene data show CDR1 as SGHTA and CDR2 as FQGNSA. The CDR3 coding sequence is TGTGCCAGCAGCCAGGAACTGGTGGTTGGCGGGGAGCTGTTTTTT. Its translation: CASSQELVVGGELFF.

With respect to this clonotype: Given a much more abundant clone one base away, this may be a read error. The V and J genes are TRBV5-1 and TRBJ2-7, with D possibly matching TRBD2 (6 bases). CDR3 length: 14 amino acids. Per the germline V gene, CDR1 is SGHRS and CDR2 is YFSETQ. V lost 4 bases to trimming and J lost 5 bases, with 16 bases between them. The CDR3: CASSRWGRSNEQYF. The CDR3 nucleotides read TGCGCCAGCAGCCGATGGGGGAGGAGCAACGAGCAGTACTTC.

The table lists this clonotype with many counts. This chain connects TRBV4-2 to TRBJ2-2; unclear D gene. CDR1 and CDR2 from the germline V gene are LGHNA and YNFKEQ. V dropped 0 bases and J dropped 0 bases, with 14 bases sitting between them. The CDR3 runs 18 residues. In nucleotides, the CDR3 is TGTGCCAGCAGCCAAGAAGCAGGTCCCTTACCGAACACCGGGGAGCTGTTTTTT. Encoded protein: CASSQEAGPLPNTGELFF.

In this sample, this clonotype turned up many times. The J gene is TRBJ2-7, the V gene TRBV7-9, with D maybe TRBD2 (6 bases). CDR3 length: 13 residues. The germline CDR1 and CDR2 sequences are SEHNR and FQNEAQ (reference sequence). Trimming cost V 1 base and J 11 bases, with 15 bases left between them. The CDR3 sequence: CASSLGGKEREYF. Here the CDR3 DNA reads TGTGCCAGCAGCTTAGGGGGAAAGGAGCGGGAGTACTTC.

V gene TRBV7-2 combines with J gene TRBJ2-1; D is unresolved. The V end was cut by 2 bases, the J end by 3 bases, with 5 bases between. Germline lookup yields CDR1 SGHTA and CDR2 FQGNSA. The CDR3 spans 13 residues. CDR3 region: CASSLYNYNEQFF. The CDR3 region has the DNA TGTGCCAGCAGCTTATACAACTACAATGAGCAGTTCTTC.

This clonotype was seen at least ten times. V and J are TRBV6-5 and TRBJ2-1; TRBD1 or TRBD2 may be the D gene (5 bases each). The V and J ends lost 4 bases and 5 bases respectively, with 9 bases between them. Germline V lookup: CDR1 MNHEY, CDR2 SVGAGI. CDR3 length: 13 amino acids. The CDR3 sequence is CASSLGPHNEQFF. For the CDR3, the DNA is TGTGCCAGCAGTTTGGGACCGCACAATGAGCAGTTCTTC.

This clonotype was observed a handful of times. The CDR3 DNA is TGTGCCAGCAGCTTAGCGCCGGGACTAGCTGACACGCAGTATTTT. Protein sequence: CASSLAPGLADTQYF. The chain joins TRBV7-9 to TRBJ2-3; 9 bases are a match to TRBD2. Germline-derived CDR1 and CDR2 are SEHNR and FQNEAQ (reference sequence). J lost 9 bases, V lost 0 bases, and 7 bases had no gene match. The CDR3 sequence is 15 residues long.

This clonotype showed up many times. V usage is TRBV10-3 and J usage is TRBJ1-1; no reliable D call. The CDR3 is 11 residues long. Germline CDR1 is ENHRY and CDR2 is SYGVKD. The V end was cut by 10 bases, the J end by 5 bases, with 11 bases between. Here the CDR3 reads CASYKGTEAFF. The CDR3 bases are TGTGCCAGTTACAAAGGGACTGAAGCTTTCTTT.

This clonotype was observed a handful of times. V gene TRBV6-2 or TRBV6-3 combines with J gene TRBJ1-5; a possible D gene is TRBD1 (6 bases). Germline V gene data show CDR1 as MNHEY and CDR2 as SVGEGT. V lost 0 bases and J 3 bases, leaving 9 bases between the germline ends. This CDR3 is built from 15 residues. CDR3 sequence reads: CASSYSQGHNQPQHF. In DNA, the CDR3 is TGTGCCAGCAGTTACTCCCAGGGGCACAATCAGCCCCAGCATTTT.

This clonotype was recorded at least ten times. This rearrangement joins TRBV12-3 or TRBV12-4 to TRBJ2-5; no clear D gene. V lost 5 bases and J lost 5, with 12 bases in between. This CDR3 region has 13 residues. The CDR3 here is CASSDLGRETQYF. CDR3 sequence (DNA): TGTGCCAGCAGTGACCTCGGACGGGAGACCCAGTACTTC.